This T cell receptor (beta chain) derives from a study of T cell repertoires in cytomegalovirus infection. Looking at the study overall: CMV epitopes used comprised recently identified HLA-C-restricted ones and well-studied HLA-B-restricted ones. The public TCR beta signatures pointed to both CMV infection and matching HLA type.

Study-level results: What dominated the ex vivo response were HLA-C-restricted CMV-specific TCR beta clonotypes.

TCRdb redid the calling of the reads with MiXCR, one entry per CDR3 protein. The sample holds roughly 990,000 distinct CDR3 sequences, roughly 30% seen once. A note on this clonotype: Its antigen is undetermined.

This material consisted of cultured CD8+ T cells from PBMCs, taken from culture after CMV antigen stimulation. This TCR was sampled from a human donor in good health (CMV status not recorded). Some clones in this sample may be carry-over from other donors' samples.

CDR3 bases: TGTGCCACCCTAGCGGGGGGGCCTGAGCAGTTCTTC. Translated: CATLAGGPEQFF. The chain employs TRBV12-3 or TRBV12-4 and TRBJ2-1; the match to TRBD2 covers 12 bases. The V and J ends lost 10 bases and 9 bases, in that order; junction bases with no gene match: 4. The CDR3 is made up of 12 amino acids.